The sequence of this T cell receptor beta chain was determined in a study of T cells after yellow fever vaccination (dated by TCRdb to between 2018 and 2021). Looking at the study overall: Libraries from fractions with low cell numbers were prepared with the SMART-Seq v4 Ultra Low Input RNA kit. To follow T-cell clones before and after both primary and booster YFV17D yellow fever vaccination, bulk TCR alpha and beta repertoires underwent longitudinal sequencing. Two healthy male donors, one aged 18 to 30 and one aged 30 to 40 years, made up the cohort. Blood was drawn at multiple timepoints before and after primary and secondary immunization, with bulk PBMC replicates and cell subsets isolated.

This clonotype turned up a few times. Its recognized antigen is unknown. No base-level quality is on record; no much larger clone is a single base apart. Deletion took 6 bases off V and 2 bases off J, with a span of 11 bases between the germline ends. The CDR3 sequence holds 14 residues, the cysteine and phenylalanine included. Only the CDR3 part of the read is kept: 42 bases, read in frame from the first base. Taken with the paper, the label for treatment or condition translates to: live attenuated yellow fever vaccine strain. At every blood-draw timepoint, two biological replicates of bulk PBMCs were collected. PBMCs were isolated from peripheral blood using a standard Ficoll-Paque protocol. TriZol was used to extract RNA from bulk PBMCs, from CD4 and CD8 fractions, and from dextramer-positive and dextramer-negative fractions. TCR cDNA was synthesized by 5'RACE template switching, which introduced a universal primer site and unique molecular identifiers. Priming of cDNA synthesis was performed from both the TCR alpha and TCR beta constant segments. Libraries were amplified in two PCR steps, with sample barcodes and sequencing adapters added in the second step. Sequencing of libraries was done on Illumina HiSeq 2500 (2x100 bp) or NovaSeq (2x150 bp). On the study's bioinformatics: Reads were demultiplexed and collapsed into UMI consensus sequences with MIGEC, and V(D)J alignment was performed with MiXCR. Vaccine-responding clonotypes were identified with edgeR using replicate PBMC samples, with FDR below 0.01 and a log2 fold change above 5 up to day 15 being required. Each bulk clonotype received a CD4 or CD8 identity based on whether the sequenced CD4 or CD8 repertoire contained that clonotype at higher abundance. TCRdb ran its own pipeline on the public reads, namely fastp trimming at Q25 and MiXCR clone calling, and kept in-frame beta chains. CDR3 protein duplicates are merged, each entry listing the most common genes and DNA. The V and J calls reflect TCRdb's pipeline rather than the authors' work. The sample has hundreds of thousands of distinct CDR3 sequences on record, roughly 13% of them singletons. The ten largest clones capture over 11% of the sample.

The paper's findings and limits, for the study overall: A small fraction of clonotypes appeared in both the CD4 and CD8 compartments, likely as a result of convergent recombination. Computational filtering was needed because FACS-sorted repertoires could contain abundant contaminating clonotypes from the bulk population. The secondary T-cell response was found to be weaker but faster than the primary response, with a peak reached on day 5 rather than on day 15. After the booster, most of the clones that had expanded following primary vaccination were detected again (roughly 97% of CD4 and around 90% of CD8), which suggests that memory was broadly maintained. Because only two donors were included in the study, the extent to which the findings can be generalized is limited.

The source is a man aged 25-45 years who received the YFV17D yellow fever vaccine. This chain joins TRBV12-3 or TRBV12-4 to TRBJ2-1; D gene: possibly TRBD2, on 5 matching bases. The sequenced sample was PBMCs, obtained on the day of the yellow fever booster vaccination. At the DNA level, the sequence is TGTGCCAGCAGGCCGTACGGGACCTACAATGAGCAGTTCTTC. Translated, it gives CASRPYGTYNEQFF.